This T cell receptor (beta chain) derives from a study of cytomegalovirus exposure and HLA in healthy donors. Study outcomes and limitations: A later analysis found TCR association rates differed by HLA locus, highest for DRB1 and lowest for HLA-C. Among the sequence variants, a highly shared cluster was likely an artifact of sequencing.

Of note for this clone: Its antigen is still unknown.

60 Vbeta and 13 Jbeta primers were used in PCR. Only in-frame clones appear in the TCRdb table, and some are missing; sequencing was by immunoSEQ multiplex PCR. The sample lists around 50,000 clones, roughly 83% occurring once. Trimming cost V 7 bases and J 2 bases, with 14 bases left between them. This CDR3 is 14 amino acids long. Germline V lookup: CDR1 KGHSH, CDR2 LQKENI. The chain couples TRBV18 to TRBJ1-1, with D maybe TRBD1 (5 bases). The clonotype comes from a man aged 40-49 years in good health and CMV-seronegative. Sequenced sample: PBMCs. The CDR3 DNA reads TGTGCCAGCTTCCCGAATCAGGGAAACACTGAAGCTTTCTTT. This codes for CASFPNQGNTEAFF. The variable domain in full, with the rest retrieved from reference TRBV18 and TRBJ1-1, is NAGVMQNPRHLVRRRGQEARLRCSPMKGHSHVYWYRQLPEEGLKFMVYLQKENIIDESGMPKERFSAEFPKEGPSILRIQQVVRGDSAAYFCASFPNQGNTEAFFGQGTRLTVV.